This T cell receptor beta chain stems from a study of cytomegalovirus exposure and HLA in healthy donors (TCRdb year 2017). Regarding the research as a whole: In an earlier analysis of approximately 500 of the donors, 250 to 300 Gb of sequence data and some 120 million unique TCR beta sequences from about 179 million T cells were reported. Among about 360 genotyped donors of the cohort, an average of roughly 240,000 unique TCR beta nucleotide sequences were sequenced per donor, around a sixth of them non-productive. All discovery cohort repertoires had been generated on a single sequencing platform. In the later analysis, no new phenotypic data were used to find candidate immune exposures; instead, reliance was placed on TCR beta sequences and their occurrence across donors. To decide whether each TCR beta V gene segment behaved as functional or pseudogenic, an earlier analysis of some 600 of the donors relied on high-throughput TCR beta sequencing. The number of donors typed differed by locus, with roughly 620-640 for A, B, C, DRB1 and DQB1, 522 for DQA1, nearly 610 for DPA1, and some 440 for DPB1. The study aimed to test whether signatures of past pathogen exposure could be identified by cataloging public T cell receptors. Using immunosequencing, the study profiled T cell repertoires from 500 to 800 subjects and related those repertoires to cytomegalovirus serostatus. Class I and class II HLA loci were covered by the typing at four-digit resolution. The genetic ancestry cluster associated with self-reported Caucasian donors included around 76% of the roughly 410 genotyped donors. A later genetic analysis used genome-wide SNP genotypes for 398 of the 666 donors, treating that subset as a discovery cohort. A later analysis re-analyzed previously published TCR beta repertoires from approximately 670 donors and added high-resolution HLA genotyping to study TCR occurrence patterns. An early release covering roughly 640 HLA-typed donors comprised approximately 300 gigabases of sequencing data and approximately 85 million unique TCR sequences. High-throughput TCR immunosequencing, statistical association of individual TCRs with disease status, and machine learning were combined to predict cytomegalovirus infection status. Donor age, sex, ethnicity and CMV serostatus were compiled together with the repertoire data. Besides the first cohort of under 700 subjects, a separate validation cohort made up of some 110 different subjects was used. Roughly five DR-DQ haplotypes were handled as single units for association and clustering, since linkage in the cohort was strong. General study outcomes and caveats: This cohort had only TCR beta chains sequenced, and the lack of alpha or paired-chain data limited which features could be detected. Specific HLA alleles were associated with about 17,000 TCR beta sequences at a false discovery rate of 0.05 in a later analysis. A later analysis found that HLA-associated TCR beta chains were more clonally expanded and had lower generation probabilities than equally common non-associated chains. Cytomegalovirus status was reported to be diagnosed by the classifier with high specificity and sensitivity in both the original and validation cohorts. For the cohort, immune exposure information was limited to CMV serostatus. According to a later genetic analysis, donors in an Asian-associated ancestry cluster had fewer N-insertions in productive TCRs than the approximately 700-donor mean. Correlated functional status among segregating V segments might reflect linkage disequilibrium, but an unknown experimental factor could not be ruled out. According to a later analysis, parvovirus B19, influenza, CMV and Epstein-Barr virus appeared linked to several top co-occurrence clusters. Most TCR sequences were seen in very few donors, while some public TCRs were found in many individuals. When HLA alleles, especially DR and DQ, strongly co-occurred, TCR associations were difficult to assign to individual alleles. Broadly in line with IMGT annotations, most TCR beta V segments showed up in productive rearrangements about 87% or about 30% of the time in an earlier analysis of 450 to 750 of the donors. A later genetic analysis associated a missense DCLRE1C variant with V-gene and J-gene trimming of TCR beta chains, and an independent cohort replicated the association. In vitro tests confirmed that a few of the cytomegalovirus-associated TCR beta chains recognize cytomegalovirus antigens. A cluster of highly shared sequence variants was judged likely to represent a technical artifact of the sequencing pipeline. The earlier analysis of 587 of the donors excluded some 16 rarely observed V segments, including chromosome 9 orphons, because counts were too low. A later analysis found that TCR association rates varied across HLA loci, with DRB1 alleles showing the most associated TCRs and HLA-C alleles the fewest. A further reported finding was that TCR beta sequences accurately predicted the HLA-A and HLA-B alleles for most subjects in the first cohort. Sequencing depth was assumed to be roughly uniform across donors in the presence/absence analyses, though that assumption may not hold. The authors suggested that the approach could potentially be generalized to other disease states and immunological phenotypes. Because HLA typing was missing for some donors at each locus, association tests included only the typed subset. A total of 150 to 200 TCR beta chains were listed by the study as associated with cytomegalovirus. Most CMV-associated TCR beta chains appeared to be HLA-restricted in a later analysis, and the HLA associations seemed to be driven largely by CMV exposure.

To note about this clone: Its antigen is not yet known. Base qualities are not at hand, and no much larger clone is one base apart.

In total, more than 500 healthy bone marrow donors made up the cohort. All cohort members were sampled while nominally healthy, although unrecorded immune exposures were likely present. Of the approximately 700 cohort members, nearly 300 had a positive CMV serostatus and 350 to 450 had a negative one, while no CMV serostatus was recorded for the donor. Each donor provided a peripheral blood sample, and peripheral blood mononuclear cells were used for TCR beta sequencing. Genomic DNA extraction from the blood cell samples was performed with the Qiagen DNeasy Blood Extraction Kit. Library preparation was by the immunoSEQ multiplex PCR assay. A mixture of 60 forward primers for TCR Vbeta segments and 13 reverse primers for TCR Jbeta segments was used in the multiplex PCR. A multiplex PCR assay on genomic DNA amplified the CDR3 region of rearranged TCR beta genes. The amplified TCR beta libraries were sequenced on the Illumina HiSeq System as 87-base-pair reads. From the authors' description of their analysis: Across the 670 or so repertoires, a later analysis counted 60 million to 90 million unique TCR beta chains, around 11 million of which were shared by at least two donors. A nearest-neighbor algorithm error-corrected the raw reads and collapsed the reads into unique sequences, merging closely related sequences to remove PCR and sequencing errors. CDR3 sequences were aligned to IMGT reference sequences to assign V, D and J gene segments. For a sequence to be retained, a match of at least six nucleotides to both a V gene segment and a J gene segment was required. A rearrangement counted as productive if the CDR3 had no stop codons and remained in frame with V and J, and every other rearrangement counted as non-productive. CDR3 was defined by IMGT convention, running from the second conserved V-encoded cysteine to the conserved J-encoded phenylalanine. The earlier analysis of 500 to 650 of the donors excluded any sequence lacking an unambiguous match to a single V gene segment. An earlier analysis of 550 to 650 of the donors classified V segments as functional when productive rearrangements were above 56.7% and as segregating when the standard deviation between donors was above 5%. A statistical classification framework was built for diagnosing cytomegalovirus status from the catalog of TCR beta chain sequences. A later analysis assigned V and J genes by comparing TCR nucleotide sequences with IMGT/GENE-DB human TR gene sequences. Using the TCRdist pipeline, a later analysis assigned CDR3 sequences along with most-parsimonious VDJ recombination scenarios. A later analysis defined each TCR beta chain by its CDR3 amino acid sequence plus V-gene family, and excluded reads lacking a unique V-gene family. A later analysis removed 592 highly shared, low-generation-probability nucleotide sequences to deal with suspected cross-contamination and a sequencing artifact. In a later analysis, a clonal expansion index for each public chain was calculated from normalized within-repertoire ranks of inferred template counts. Generation probabilities in a later analysis came from a VDJ recombination model fitted to out-of-frame rearrangements, and those results were checked against IGoR. In a later analysis, TCR-TCR, TCR-HLA and TCR-CMV co-occurrence was scored with hypergeometric tests, and a repertoire-size bias correction was applied to TCR pairs. False discovery rates were estimated in a later analysis by permuting HLA or CMV assignments 20 times. In a later analysis, co-occurring TCRs were grouped using DBSCAN, with TCRdist sequence similarity added in when clustering inside HLA-allele-positive subsets. Co-occurrence clustering excluded repertoires with fewer than 30,000 or more than 120,000 public chains, plus five with anomalous nucleotide sharing. TCRdb re-hosts the immuneACCESS table, in-frame sequences only. Its copies lack some clones; in the studies checked, an unresolved V gene accounts for under half of them, and the cause for the rest is not known. That table furnishes V, J and clone size, whereas the DNA furnished D and trimming. In all, the sample holds 200,000 to 250,000 clones, and 85% to 90% of those were seen once. The ten largest account for about 1.2% of the sample.

The specimen was PBMCs. This receptor was taken from a human donor in good health.

Here is the DNA: TGTGCCAGCAGCCGAGCAGGGACAGGGGAAGGCTACACCTTC. This yields the protein CASSRAGTGEGYTF. The chain couples TRBV5-5 to TRBJ1-2; TRBD1 agrees with 10 junctional bases. Including the terminal cysteine and phenylalanine, the CDR3 comprises 14 residues. Just the 42-base CDR3 DNA is kept, in frame starting at base 1. Trimming accounts for 4 bases at V and 8 bases at J, while the number of junction bases matched to no gene is 8. CDR1 and CDR2 are drawn from the germline V gene (reference sequence): SGHKS, YYEKEE.